This T cell receptor (beta chain) was recorded in a study of identifying expanded T cells in peripheral blood. No infections or other immune events were documented during collection. The table came from immunoSEQ multiplex PCR; TCRdb's copy has only in-frame clones and leaves some out. This table holds approximately 100,000 clones, around nine tenths found once. The germline V gene encodes CDR1 MRHNA and CDR2 SNTAGT. After removal of 4 bases from V and 2 bases from J, the junction contained 2 bases not matched to a gene. The CDR3 length is 15 residues. The sequence was obtained from a person between 18 and 70 years old in good health. Sequencing was carried out using blood. This rearrangement joins TRBV6-4 to TRBJ2-3; 11 bases match TRBD2. The CDR3 sequence: CASSVSGGATDTQYF. For the CDR3, the DNA is TGTGCCAGCAGTGTTAGCGGGGGGGCCACAGATACGCAGTATTTT.